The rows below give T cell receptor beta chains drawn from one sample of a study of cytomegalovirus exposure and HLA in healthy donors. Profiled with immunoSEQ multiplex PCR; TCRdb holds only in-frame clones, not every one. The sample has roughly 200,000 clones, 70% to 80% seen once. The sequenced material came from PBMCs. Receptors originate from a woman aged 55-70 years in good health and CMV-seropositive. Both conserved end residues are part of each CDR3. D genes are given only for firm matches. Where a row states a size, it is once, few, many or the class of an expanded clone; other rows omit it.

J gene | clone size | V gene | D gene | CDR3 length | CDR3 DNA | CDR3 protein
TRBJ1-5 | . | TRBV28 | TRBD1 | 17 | TGTGCCAGCACCCCGGGACAGGGAATCCAATCGTATCAGCCCCAGCATTTT | CASTPGQGIQSYQPQHF
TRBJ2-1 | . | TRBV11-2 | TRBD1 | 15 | TGTGCCAGCAGCGATCTCCGGGACAGACCTCATGAGCAGTTCTTC | CASSDLRDRPHEQFF
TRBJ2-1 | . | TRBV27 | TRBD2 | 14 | TGTGCCAGCAGCGGGACTAGCGGGGGTAATGAGCAGTTCTTC | CASSGTSGGNEQFF
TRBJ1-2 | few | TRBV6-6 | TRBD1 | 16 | TGTGCCAGCAGTGCATCCGGGACAGGGGGGGGCTATGGCTACACCTTC | CASSASGTGGGYGYTF
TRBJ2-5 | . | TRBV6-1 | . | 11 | TGTGCCAGCTGGGTGCGGGAGACCCAGTACTTC | CASWVRETQYF
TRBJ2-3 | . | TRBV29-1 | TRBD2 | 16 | TGCAGCGTCGCCGGGACTAGCGCGACTAGCACAGATACGCAGTATTTT | CSVAGTSATSTDTQYF
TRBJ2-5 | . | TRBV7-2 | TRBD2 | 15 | TGTGCCAGCAGCCTTACTAGCGGGGGCCAAGAGACCCAGTACTTC | CASSLTSGGQETQYF
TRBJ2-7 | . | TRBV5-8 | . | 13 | TGTGCCAGCAGCCGGGGTGCCTCCTACGAGCAGTACTTC | CASSRGASYEQYF
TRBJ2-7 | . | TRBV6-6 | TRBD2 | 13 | TGTGCCGGGGGTAGCGGGAGCGTGAGCGAGCAGTACTTC | CAGGSGSVSEQYF
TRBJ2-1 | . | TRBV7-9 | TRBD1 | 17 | TGTGCCAGCAGCCGCCAGACAGGGGTTGGCTCCTACAATGAGCAGTTCTTC | CASSRQTGVGSYNEQFF
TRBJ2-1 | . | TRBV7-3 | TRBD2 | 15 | TGTGCCAGCAGCCTTAGCGGGAGCTCCTACAATGAGCAGTTCTTC | CASSLSGSSYNEQFF
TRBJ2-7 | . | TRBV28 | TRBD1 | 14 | TGTGCCAGCAGTTCCGGACAGGGTGATGACGAGCAGTACTTC | CASSSGQGDDEQYF
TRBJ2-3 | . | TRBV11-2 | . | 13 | TGTGCCAGCAGCCCCGCAGGGACAGATACGCAGTATTTT | CASSPAGTDTQYF
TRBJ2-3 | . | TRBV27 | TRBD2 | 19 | TGTGCCAGCAGCCTCTGGGCTAGCGGGGGGGCCATTAAGGCAGATACGCAGTATTTT | CASSLWASGGAIKADTQYF
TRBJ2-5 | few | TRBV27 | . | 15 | TGTGCCAGCCGACAGGGAGGTAGGGCTCAAGAGACCCAGTACTTC | CASRQGGRAQETQYF
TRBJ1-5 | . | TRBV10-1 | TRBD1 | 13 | TGCGCCAGCAAGACAGGGTTAACTCAGCCCCAGCATTTT | CASKTGLTQPQHF
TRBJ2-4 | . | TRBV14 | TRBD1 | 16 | TGTGCCAGCAGCCCGGGACAGGGGCTAGCCAAAAACATTCAGTACTTC | CASSPGQGLAKNIQYF
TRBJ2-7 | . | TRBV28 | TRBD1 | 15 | TGTGCCAGCAGTTCCCCGGGACAGGATCACTACGAGCAGTACTTC | CASSSPGQDHYEQYF
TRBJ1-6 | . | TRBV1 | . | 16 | TGCACCTGGAGCCCCTCAGGTCAGGGCGGTAATTCACCCCTCCACTTT | CTWSPSGQGGNSPLHF
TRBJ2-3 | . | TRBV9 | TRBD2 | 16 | TGTGCCAGCTCCCTTCCCGGGGGAGCGGGAGGAGATACGCAGTATTTT | CASSLPGGAGGDTQYF
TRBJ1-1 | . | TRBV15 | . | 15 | TGTGCCACCAGCAGAGATGCACAGTACAGAACTGAAGCTTTCTTT | CATSRDAQYRTEAFF
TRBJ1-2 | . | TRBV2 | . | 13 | TGTGCCAGCACTTTGGACAGAACGACCGGCTACACCTTC | CASTLDRTTGYTF
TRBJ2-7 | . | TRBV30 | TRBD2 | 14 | TGTGCCTGGAGGATGGCGGGAGGGACCTACGAGCAGTACTTC | CAWRMAGGTYEQYF
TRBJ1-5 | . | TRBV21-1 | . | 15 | TGTGCCAGCAGCTCGGGAAATTATAGCAATCAGCCCCAGCATTTT | CASSSGNYSNQPQHF
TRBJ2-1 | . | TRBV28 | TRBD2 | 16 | TGTGCCAGCCCCCCTAGACCAAGCGGGAGTGCCAATGAGCAGTTCTTC | CASPPRPSGSANEQFF
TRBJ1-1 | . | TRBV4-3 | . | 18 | TGCGCCAGCAGCCAGAAAGCAGGGTATAGTGGGGCTGCGAACGAAGCTTTCTTT | CASSQKAGYSGAANEAFF
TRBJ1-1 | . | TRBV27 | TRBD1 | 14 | TGTGCCAGCAGGCCCCAGGGGGTGAACACTGAAGCTTTCTTT | CASRPQGVNTEAFF
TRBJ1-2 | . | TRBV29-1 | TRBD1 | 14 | TGCAGCGTTGAGCCGGGACAGGGGTACTATGGCTACACCTTC | CSVEPGQGYYGYTF
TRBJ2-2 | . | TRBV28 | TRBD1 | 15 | TGTGCCAGCAGTTTGACAGGGGTGAACACCGGGGAGCTGTTTTTT | CASSLTGVNTGELFF
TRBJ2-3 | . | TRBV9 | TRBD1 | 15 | TGTGCCAGCAGCTGGGCGGGACAGGGGGCAGATACGCAGTATTTT | CASSWAGQGADTQYF
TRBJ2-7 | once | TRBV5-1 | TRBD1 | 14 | TGCGCCAGCAGCCGCGGTGAGGGGGCTCAAGAGCAGTACTTC | CASSRGEGAQEQYF
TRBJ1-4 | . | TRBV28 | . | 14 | TGTGCCCACCAAGGGGCGCGGAGTGCTGAAAAACTGTTTTTT | CAHQGARSAEKLFF
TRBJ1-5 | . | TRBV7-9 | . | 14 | TGTGCCAGCAGTCAAGGGGCCTCAAATCAGCCCCAGCATTTT | CASSQGASNQPQHF
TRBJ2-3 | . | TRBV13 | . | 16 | TGTGCCAGCACGCTTCCCTGGGGGGAAAGGATAGATACGCAGTATTTT | CASTLPWGERIDTQYF
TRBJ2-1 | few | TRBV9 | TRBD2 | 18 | TGTGCCAGCAGCGTAGCATCTGGGACTAGCGGGAATCAGGATGAGCAGTTCTTC | CASSVASGTSGNQDEQFF
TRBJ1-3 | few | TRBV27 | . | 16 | TGTGCCAGCAGTTTATATCCGGGTATGTCTGGAAACACCATATATTTT | CASSLYPGMSGNTIYF
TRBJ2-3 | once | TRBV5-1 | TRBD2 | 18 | TGCGCCATCCGAGGAGTGGGGACTAGCGGGGAAAGCACAGATACGCAGTATTTT | CAIRGVGTSGESTDTQYF
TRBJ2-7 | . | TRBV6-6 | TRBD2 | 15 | TGTGCCAGCAGTTCAGCGGGGGAGAGTCTCTACGAGCAGTACTTC | CASSSAGESLYEQYF
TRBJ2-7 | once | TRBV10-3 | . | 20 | TGTGCCATCAGTGAGAATCGACTAGGCAGAGTCTCGCGTGACTCCTACGAGCAGTACTTC | CAISENRLGRVSRDSYEQYF
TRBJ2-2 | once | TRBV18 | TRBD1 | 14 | TGTGCCAGCTCACCGCGACAGGGGACCGGGGAGCTGTTTTTT | CASSPRQGTGELFF
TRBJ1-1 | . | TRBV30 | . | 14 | TGTGCCTGGAGTGAAACAGGGATGAACACTGAAGCTTTCTTT | CAWSETGMNTEAFF
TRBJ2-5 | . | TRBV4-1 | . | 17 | TGCGCCAGCAGCCAAGACCGAATGGCTGGTCGGGGAGAGACCCAGTACTTC | CASSQDRMAGRGETQYF
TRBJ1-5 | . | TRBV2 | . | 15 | TGTGCCAGCAGCGGCGGGGGGCTGGGCAATCAGCCCCAGCATTTT | CASSGGGLGNQPQHF
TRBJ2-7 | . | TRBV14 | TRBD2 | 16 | TGTGCCAGCAGCCAATACGGGACTAGCGGGCGATACGAGCAGTACTTC | CASSQYGTSGRYEQYF
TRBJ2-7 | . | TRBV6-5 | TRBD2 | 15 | TGTGCCAGCAGTACTGGACTAGCGGGGATCTACGAGCAGTACTTC | CASSTGLAGIYEQYF
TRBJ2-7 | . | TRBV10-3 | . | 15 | TGTGCCATCAGTGAGAACCCCAGCGGATCTTACGAGCAGTACTTC | CAISENPSGSYEQYF
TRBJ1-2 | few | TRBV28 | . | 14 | TGTGCCAGCAGTTTAGTTTCAGGGGTCGGTGGCTACACCTTC | CASSLVSGVGGYTF
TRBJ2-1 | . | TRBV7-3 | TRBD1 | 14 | TGTGCCAGCAGCTTGGGGACAGGAGCCAATGAGCAGTTCTTC | CASSLGTGANEQFF
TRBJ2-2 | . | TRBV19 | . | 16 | TGTGCCAGTAGTATTGGGCAGAACGCGAACACCGGGGAGCTGTTTTTT | CASSIGQNANTGELFF
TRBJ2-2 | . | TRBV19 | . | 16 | TGTGCCAGTAGTATAGAAGAGGCAGGGTACACCGGGGAGCTGTTTTTT | CASSIEEAGYTGELFF
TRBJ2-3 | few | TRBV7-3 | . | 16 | TGTGCCAGCAGCCTACAGGGTAACCCTTTCAAAGATACGCAGTATTTT | CASSLQGNPFKDTQYF